The subject of this entry is one T cell receptor (beta chain). No antigen is known for it. Amplification used 60 Vbeta primers and 13 Jbeta primers. Only in-frame clones appear in the TCRdb table, and some are missing; sequencing was by immunoSEQ multiplex PCR. Altogether approximately 160,000 clones are present, around 80% being singletons, with the ten largest covering 1.4%. This sample is drawn from a study of cytomegalovirus exposure and HLA in healthy donors. Study overall: Caucasian-associated ancestry cluster membership applied to approximately 80% of nearly 400 genotyped donors. Study-wide results and limits: V- and J-gene trimming in TCR beta was tied to a missense DCLRE1C variant by an analysis performed later. Association of 16,951 TCR beta sequences with HLA alleles was found at 0.05 false discovery rate in a later analysis.

Germline V gene sequence: CDR1 SGHDT, CDR2 YYEEEE. V was trimmed by 0 bases and J by 4 bases, leaving 10 bases between them. The CDR3 runs to 14 residues. The chain couples TRBV5-6 to TRBJ1-2; maybe TRBD1 (6 bases). The sequence derives from a woman between 25 and 40 years old in good health and CMV-seropositive. Input material: PBMCs. CDR3 in amino acids: CASSLGTVTYGYTF. The CDR3 DNA reads as TGTGCCAGCAGCTTGGGGACAGTTACCTATGGCTACACCTTC.